This T cell receptor (beta chain) is from a study of blood T cell repertoires in COVID-19. Study information: Samples representing acute and convalescent COVID-19 were sourced from the United States, Italy and Spain.

Original data processing: Scientists estimated how many nucleated cells there were by amplifying reference gene primers. Produced via immunoSEQ multiplex PCR; TCRdb's table is partial and in-frame only. The DNA gave D and trimming, while V, J and clone size come from that table. Counted here are tens of thousands of clones, 83% occurring once; the ten biggest clones make up 25% to 35%. In this sample, this clone turned up a few times. Trimming cost V 0 bases and J 4 bases, with 19 bases left between them. Germline CDR1 LGHNA, CDR2 YSLEER. The CDR3 has 19 amino acids. The rearrangement links TRBV4-3 to TRBJ2-6; D possibly corresponds to TRBD1 (7 bases). Sequencing used peripheral blood. The sequence came from a woman older than 75 with acute or convalescent COVID-19. The CDR3 region is CASSQDLAQGTYGANVLTF. In nucleotides, the CDR3 is TGCGCCAGCAGCCAAGATTTAGCACAGGGGACTTACGGGGCCAACGTCCTGACTTTC.